This T cell receptor beta chain is from a study of T cells after yellow fever vaccination. Notes on the study in general: Reappearance after the booster was seen for most primary-vaccination clones, at 95% to 96% CD4 and around 88% CD8.

With respect to this clonotype: Antigen unknown.

The junction had 4 bases not matched to a gene; V was cut back by 4 bases and J by 5 bases. The CDR3 has 14 amino acids. Germline CDR1 SGHRS, CDR2 YFSETQ. Via MiXCR, TCRdb re-called the 5' RACE reads, giving one row per CDR3 protein. The sample has 450,000 to 550,000 distinct CDR3 sequences, less than 25% seen once. V gene TRBV5-1 combines with J gene TRBJ2-3, with TRBD1 identical over 10 bases. Sequences were derived from PBMCs, sampled 20 to 25 days after the first yellow fever vaccination. The origin of this receptor is a man aged 18 to 29 who received the YFV17D yellow fever vaccine. CDR3: CASSVGTGEDTQYF. The CDR3 bases are TGCGCCAGCAGCGTCGGGACAGGGGAAGATACGCAGTATTTT.